Following are 9 T cell receptor beta chains from one sample sequenced in a study of shared clonotypes between healthy human individuals. Method: immunoSEQ multiplex PCR; TCRdb's copy keeps in-frame clones and lacks some. This table holds some 1.4 million clones, 95% to 97% found once. The sequencing input was naive CD4+ T cells sorted from blood. Subset reported: CD45RA+ positively selected. The receptors stem from a man aged 30-40 years in good health.

The chain links TRBV13 to TRBJ2-2; D call uncertain. Germline-derived CDR1 and CDR2 are PRHDT and FYEKMQ (reference sequence). The V gene lost 0 bases and the J gene lost 1 base, with 3 bases spanning the gap. This CDR3 region has 14 residues. CDR3 region: CASSLGRNTGELFF. The CDR3 DNA sequence: TGTGCCAGCAGCTTAGGCAGGAACACCGGGGAGCTGTTTTTT.

The rearrangement links TRBV28 to TRBJ2-1, with 7 bases identical to TRBD1. CDR1 and CDR2 (germline): MDHEN, SYDVKM. This CDR3 has 16 residues. V was pared by 4 bases and J by 2 bases, with 8 bases of the junction left unmatched. The CDR3 coding sequence is TGTGCCAGCAGTTCAGGGGGAATGAGCCCCTACAATGAGCAGTTCTTC. Residues: CASSSGGMSPYNEQFF.

Worth noting for this clone: Distinct nucleotide sequences in the sample also encode this CDR3. The chain links TRBV18 to TRBJ2-7; unclear D gene. V gave up 0 bases and J gave up 2 bases, with 5 bases separating them. CDR1 and CDR2 (germline): KGHSH, LQKENI. This CDR3 region has 13 residues. This CDR3 reads CASSPPGPYEQYF. The CDR3 nucleotides are TGTGCCAGCTCACCACCAGGACCCTACGAGCAGTACTTC. The complete variable domain, with remaining parts taken from reference TRBV18 and TRBJ2-7, reads NAGVMQNPRHLVRRRGQEARLRCSPMKGHSHVYWYRQLPEEGLKFMVYLQKENIIDESGMPKERFSAEFPKEGPSILRIQQVVRGDSAAYFCASSPPGPYEQYFGPGTRLTVT.

This clone was recorded once. This rearrangement joins TRBV5-1 to TRBJ2-7, with D maybe TRBD2 (6 bases). V was clipped by 5 bases and J by 3 bases, with 27 bases between them. Germline CDR1 is SGHRS and CDR2 is YFSETQ. The CDR3 contains 18 residues. This CDR3 reads CASRYTNLGTVLDYEQYF. The DNA of the CDR3 is TGCGCCAGCAGATATACTAACCTCGGGACTGTGTTAGACTACGAGCAGTACTTC.

The rearrangement joins TRBV9 to TRBJ2-1; no reliable D call. This CDR3 contains 18 residues. The germline V gene encodes CDR1 SGDLS and CDR2 YYNGEE. The V gene lost 0 bases and the J gene lost 0 bases, with 16 bases spanning the gap. The CDR3 is CASSVGGVGLSSYNEQFF. In nucleotides, the CDR3 is TGTGCCAGCAGCGTAGGAGGCGTAGGGCTGAGCTCCTACAATGAGCAGTTCTTC.

This chain links TRBV27 with TRBJ2-1; 9 nucleotides line up with TRBD2. Unmatched junction bases numbered 5, after V lost 5 bases and J lost 9 bases. Germline CDR1 is MNHEY and CDR2 is SMNVEV (reference sequence). CDR3 length: 13 residues. This chain's CDR3 is CASSRLAGIEQFF. The DNA for the CDR3 is TGTGCCAGCAGTCGGCTAGCGGGAATTGAGCAGTTCTTC.

Concerning this clone itself: Relative to the germline gene, one junction end is altered; a read error may explain this. The genes are TRBV7-9 and TRBJ2-7; D possibly corresponds to TRBD1 (6 bases). The CDR3 loop spans 15 amino acids. Germline V gives CDR1 SEHNR, CDR2 FQNEAQ (reference sequence). The CDR3 loop is CASSSPKKLTGGFDF. In DNA, the CDR3 is TGTGCCAGCAGCTCGCCAAAGAAACTGACAGGCGGGTTTGACTTC.

The chain's CDR3 is CASSLAPGAGTDTQYF. The CDR3 nucleotides are TGTGCCAGCAGCTTGGCCCCGGGGGCGGGAACAGATACGCAGTATTTT. This sequence joins TRBV5-4 and TRBJ2-3; tentatively, D is TRBD1 or TRBD2 (6 bases each). V was cut by 0 bases and J by 3 bases, with 14 bases left in between. Germline V gene lookup returns CDR1 SGHNT and CDR2 YYREEE (reference sequence). The CDR3 has 16 amino acids. Drawing the rest from reference TRBV5-4 and TRBJ2-3, the complete variable domain is ETGVTQSPTHLIKTRGQQVTLRCSSQSGHNTVSWYQQALGQGPQFIFQYYREEENGRGNFPPRFSGLQFPNYSSELNVNALELDDSALYLCASSLAPGAGTDTQYFGPGTRLTVL.

V and J are TRBV11-2 and TRBJ2-7; no clear D gene. Germline CDR1 is SGHAT and CDR2 is FQNNGV. This CDR3 region has 14 residues. The V end lost 3 bases, the J end lost 4 bases, and 13 bases lay between the germline ends. CDR3 in DNA: TGTGCCAGCAGCTTCAGGCCCCAACAATACGAGCAGTACTTC. Translated, it gives CASSFRPQQYEQYF. Supplemented by reference TRBV11-2 and TRBJ2-7, the full variable domain reads EAGVAQSPRYKIIEKRQSVAFWCNPISGHATLYWYQQILGQGPKLLIQFQNNGVVDDSQLPKDRFSAERLKGVDSTLKIQPAKLEDSAVYLCASSFRPQQYEQYFGPGTRLTVT.